The TCR beta chain described here comes from a study of vaccination effects on CD4 cells after COVID-19. The ViraFEST assay expanded antigen-specific CD4+ T cells with viral peptide pools before sequencing. It was after approximately 11 days of culture that CD4+ T cells were isolated. Negative nucleocapsid antibody tests before and after vaccination confirmed no previous SARS-CoV-2 infection. Wells of a few million PBMC each were grown with about 9.8 IU/ml IL-2 and roughly 10 ug/ml peptides. Cultures had half their medium replaced with IL-2 medium on days 3 and 7. V gave up 3 bases and J gave up 2 bases; unmatched junction bases: 4. The CDR3 spans 16 residues. Per the germline V gene, CDR1 is LGHDT and CDR2 is YNNKEL (reference sequence). A word on this clone: Its specificity is not known.

Here immunoSEQ multiplex PCR was the method, and the copy in TCRdb shows in-frame clones only, minus some. The sample holds under 75,000 clones, about four fifths seen once. This sample comprised CD4+ T cells from PBMCs cultured with SARS-CoV-2 spike peptides, obtained before COVID-19 vaccination. The clonotype was recovered from a human donor who received a COVID-19 vaccine. This rearrangement joins TRBV3-1 (or the pseudogene TRBV3-2) to TRBJ2-2, with TRBD1 identical over 9 bases. The CDR3 DNA follows: TGTGCCAGCAGCCAGGGGGACAGGGCTAACACCGGGGAGCTGTTTTTT. Its protein is CASSQGDRANTGELFF.